This T cell receptor (beta chain) was sequenced for a study of metastatic and nonmetastatic thyroid tumors. Every patient was untreated before thyroid surgery. Germline V gene data show CDR1 as SEHNR and CDR2 as FQNEAQ (reference sequence). The CDR3 extends over 12 amino acids. With regard to this clone: A junction end diverges from the germline sequence, so it may reflect a read error.

TCRdb re-clonotyped the PCR reads through MiXCR. In the table there are approximately 30,000 clones, roughly a sixth of which are singletons. This receptor was identified in a female donor with papillary thyroid cancer or a benign thyroid nodule (not recorded which). Some clones in this sample may be carry-over from other donors' samples. This chain uses TRBV7-9 with TRBJ1-2, with TRBD1 as a possible D gene (6 bases). The sample consisted of blood. CDR3 region: CASRLRGHGYTF. The CDR3 region has the DNA TGTGCCAGCAGACTCCGGGGGCATGGCTACACATTC.